This entry features one T cell receptor (beta chain) sequence. The antigen is undetermined. This sample was taken from a study of shared clonotypes between healthy human individuals. Study findings and constraints: Generally, naive subsets came out with larger estimated richness than memory subsets.

The method was immunoSEQ multiplex PCR; TCRdb's version includes in-frame clones alone and lacks a portion of them. Counted here are about 380,000 clones, approximately 96% occurring once; the ten biggest clones make up approximately 0.32%. The source is a man aged 30 to 39 in good health. The sequencing input was memory CD8+ T cells sorted from blood. Described subset: CD45RO+ cells pooled with CCR7-negative TemRA cells.

CDR3 sequence (DNA): TGCGCCAGCAGCCGAGGACAGGGTTACGAGCAGTACTTC. This translates into CASSRGQGYEQYF. This rearrangement joins TRBV4-1 to TRBJ2-7; 8 bases are shared with TRBD1. V was clipped by 4 bases and J by 4 bases; unmatched bases: 3. The CDR3 is made up of 13 amino acids. Germline V gene lookup returns CDR1 MGHRA and CDR2 YSYEKL.